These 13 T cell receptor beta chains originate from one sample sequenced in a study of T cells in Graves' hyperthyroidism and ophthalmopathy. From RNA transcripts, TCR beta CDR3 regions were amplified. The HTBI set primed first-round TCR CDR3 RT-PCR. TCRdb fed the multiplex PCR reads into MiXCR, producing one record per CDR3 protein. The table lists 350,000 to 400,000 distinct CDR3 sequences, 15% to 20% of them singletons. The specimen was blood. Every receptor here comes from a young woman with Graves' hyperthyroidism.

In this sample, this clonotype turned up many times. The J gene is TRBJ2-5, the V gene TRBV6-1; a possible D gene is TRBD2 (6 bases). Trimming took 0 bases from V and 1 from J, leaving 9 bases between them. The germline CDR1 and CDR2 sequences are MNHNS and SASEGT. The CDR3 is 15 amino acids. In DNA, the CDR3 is TGTGCCAGCAGTGAAGCCGTCGGGGGCCAAGAGACCCAGTACTTC. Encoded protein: CASSEAVGGQETQYF.

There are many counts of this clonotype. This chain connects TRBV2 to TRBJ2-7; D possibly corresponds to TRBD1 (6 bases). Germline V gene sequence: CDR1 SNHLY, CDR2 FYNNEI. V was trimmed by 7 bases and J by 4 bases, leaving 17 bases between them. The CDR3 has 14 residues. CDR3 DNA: TGTGCCAGCACCATAAGGACAGACAGGTACGAGCAGTACTTC. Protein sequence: CASTIRTDRYEQYF. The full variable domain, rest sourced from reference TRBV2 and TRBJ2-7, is EPEVTQTPSHQVTQMGQEVILRCVPISNHLYFYWYRQILGQKVEFLVSFYNNEISEKSEIFDDQFSVERPDGSNFTLKIRSTKLEDSAMYFCASTIRTDRYEQYFGPGTRLTVT.

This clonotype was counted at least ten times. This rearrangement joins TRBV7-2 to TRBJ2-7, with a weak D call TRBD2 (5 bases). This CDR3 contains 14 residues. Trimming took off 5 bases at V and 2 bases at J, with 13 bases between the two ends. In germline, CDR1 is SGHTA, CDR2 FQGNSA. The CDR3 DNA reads TGTGCCAGCAGCCGCGGGCCCGGGGCCTACGAGCAGTACTTC. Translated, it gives CASSRGPGAYEQYF.

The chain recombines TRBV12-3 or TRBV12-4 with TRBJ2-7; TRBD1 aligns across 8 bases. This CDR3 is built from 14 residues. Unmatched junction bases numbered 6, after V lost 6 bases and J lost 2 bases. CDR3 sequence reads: CASRQRTGPYEQYF. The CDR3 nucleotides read TGTGCCAGCAGACAGAGGACAGGGCCCTACGAGCAGTACTTC.

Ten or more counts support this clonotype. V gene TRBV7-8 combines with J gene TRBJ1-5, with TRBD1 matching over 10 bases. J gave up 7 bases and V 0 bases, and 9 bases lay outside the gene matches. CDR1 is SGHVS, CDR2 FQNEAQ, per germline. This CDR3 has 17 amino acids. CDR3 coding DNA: TGTGCCAGCAGCTTAGCTTTTTGGGACAGGGGTAGACAGCCCCAGCATTTT. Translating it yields CASSLAFWDRGRQPQHF. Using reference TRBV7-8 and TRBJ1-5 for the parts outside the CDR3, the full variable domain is GAGVSQSPRYKVAKRGQDVALRCDPISGHVSLFWYQQALGQGPEFLTYFQNEAQLDKSGLPSDRFFAERPEGSVSTLKIQRTQQEDSAVYLCASSLAFWDRGRQPQHFGDGTRLSIL.

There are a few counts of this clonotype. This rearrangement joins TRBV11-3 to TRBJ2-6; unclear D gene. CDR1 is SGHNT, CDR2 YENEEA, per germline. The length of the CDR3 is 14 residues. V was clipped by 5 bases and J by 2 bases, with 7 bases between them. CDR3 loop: CASSPAAGANVLTF. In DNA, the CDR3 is TGTGCCAGCAGCCCCGCGGCTGGGGCCAACGTCCTGACTTTC.

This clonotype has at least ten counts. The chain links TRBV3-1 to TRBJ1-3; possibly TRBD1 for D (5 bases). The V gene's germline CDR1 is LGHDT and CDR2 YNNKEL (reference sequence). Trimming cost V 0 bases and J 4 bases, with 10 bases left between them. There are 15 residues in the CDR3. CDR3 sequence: CASSQDISGGNTIYF. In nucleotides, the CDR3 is TGTGCCAGCAGCCAAGATATATCAGGGGGAAACACCATATATTTT.

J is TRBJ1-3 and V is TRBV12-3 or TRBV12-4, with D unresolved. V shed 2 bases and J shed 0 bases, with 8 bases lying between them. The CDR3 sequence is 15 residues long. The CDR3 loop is CASSLLTSSGNTIYF. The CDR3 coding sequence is TGTGCCAGCAGTTTACTGACGAGCTCTGGAAACACCATATATTTT.

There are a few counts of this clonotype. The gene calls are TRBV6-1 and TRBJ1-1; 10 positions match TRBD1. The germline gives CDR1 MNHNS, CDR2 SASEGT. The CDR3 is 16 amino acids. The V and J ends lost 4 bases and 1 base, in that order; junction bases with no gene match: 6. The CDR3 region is CASSVGDRGRNTEAFF. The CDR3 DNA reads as TGTGCCAGCAGTGTAGGGGACAGGGGAAGGAACACTGAAGCTTTCTTT.

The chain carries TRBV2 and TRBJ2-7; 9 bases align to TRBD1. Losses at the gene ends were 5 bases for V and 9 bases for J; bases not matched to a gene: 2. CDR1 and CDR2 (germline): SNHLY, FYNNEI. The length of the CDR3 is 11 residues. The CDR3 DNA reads TGTGCCAGCAGTTACAGGGGGCCGCAGTACTTC. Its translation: CASSYRGPQYF.

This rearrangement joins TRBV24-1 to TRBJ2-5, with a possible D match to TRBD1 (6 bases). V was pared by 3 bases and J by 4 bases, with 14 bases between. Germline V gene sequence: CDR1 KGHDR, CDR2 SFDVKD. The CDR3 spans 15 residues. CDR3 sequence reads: CATSDGGHLRETQYF. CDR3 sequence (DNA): TGTGCCACCAGTGATGGGGGACACCTGAGAGAGACCCAGTACTTC.

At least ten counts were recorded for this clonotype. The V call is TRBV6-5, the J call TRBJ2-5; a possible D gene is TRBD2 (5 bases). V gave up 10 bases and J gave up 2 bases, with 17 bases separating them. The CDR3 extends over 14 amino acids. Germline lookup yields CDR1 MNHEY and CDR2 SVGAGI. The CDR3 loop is CATDQGLVQETQYF. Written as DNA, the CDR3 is TGTGCCACCGACCAAGGACTGGTACAAGAGACCCAGTACTTC.

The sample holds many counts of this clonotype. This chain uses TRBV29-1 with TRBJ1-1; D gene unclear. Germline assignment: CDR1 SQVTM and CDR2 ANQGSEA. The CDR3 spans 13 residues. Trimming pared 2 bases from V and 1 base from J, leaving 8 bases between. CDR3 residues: CSVETVRNTEAFF. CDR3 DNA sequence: TGCAGCGTTGAAACCGTACGGAACACTGAAGCTTTCTTT. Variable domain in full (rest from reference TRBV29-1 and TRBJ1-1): SAVISQKPSRDICQRGTSLTIQCQVDSQVTMMFWYRQQPGQSLTLIATANQGSEATYESGFVIDKFPISRPNLTFSTLTVSNMSPEDSSIYLCSVETVRNTEAFFGQGTRLTVV.